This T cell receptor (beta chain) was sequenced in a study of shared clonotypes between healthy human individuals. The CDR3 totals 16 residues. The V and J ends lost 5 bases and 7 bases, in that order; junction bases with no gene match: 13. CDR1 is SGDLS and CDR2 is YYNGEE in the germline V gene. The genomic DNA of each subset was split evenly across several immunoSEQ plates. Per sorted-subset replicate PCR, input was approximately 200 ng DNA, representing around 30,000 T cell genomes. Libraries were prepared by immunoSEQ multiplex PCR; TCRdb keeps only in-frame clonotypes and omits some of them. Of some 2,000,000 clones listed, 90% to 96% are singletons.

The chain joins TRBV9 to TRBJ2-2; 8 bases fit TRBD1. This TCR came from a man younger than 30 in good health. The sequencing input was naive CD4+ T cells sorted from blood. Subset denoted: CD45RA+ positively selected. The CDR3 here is CASRTPGQGQDGELFF. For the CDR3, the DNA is TGTGCCAGCAGAACCCCAGGACAGGGTCAGGACGGGGAGCTGTTTTTT.